The 30 T cell receptor beta chains given below trace back to one sample, sequenced in a study of identical twins. In TCRdb, the 5' RACE reads were re-called with MiXCR into one record per CDR3 protein. Of about 1.7 million distinct CDR3 sequences in the sample, 32% were seen once. Material for sequencing was cord blood. These receptors were collected from a newborn girl in good health.

CDR3 sequence reads: CASSAEGWNGNEQYF. Here the CDR3 DNA reads TGTGCCAGCAGTGCGGAGGGATGGAACGGCAATGAGCAGTACTTC. This chain links TRBV2 with TRBJ2-1; TRBD2 is a possible D gene (6 bases). The J call may not be correct, given that the DNA end is closer to TRBJ2-7. Germline CDR1 reads SNHLY; CDR2 reads FYNNEI. The CDR3 sequence is 15 residues long.

On this clonotype: With a much larger clone just one base away, this may be a read error. CDR3 in amino acids: CVSSKDYEQYF. Here the CDR3 DNA reads TGTGTCAGCAGCAAAGACTACGAGCAGTACTTC. The rearrangement links TRBV21-1 to TRBJ2-7. TRBV21-1 is a pseudogene locus. The CDR3 extends over 11 amino acids.

The genes are TRBV29-1 and TRBJ1-4, with D possibly being TRBD1 (6 bases). V lost 4 bases and J 14 bases, leaving 17 bases between the germline ends. There are 12 residues in the CDR3. The germline CDR1 and CDR2 sequences are SQVTM and ANQGSEA. The CDR3 coding sequence is TGCAGCGTTGGGAGTTCGGGACAACTCCTGTTTTTT. Translating it yields CSVGSSGQLLFF.

The chain uses TRBV30 and TRBJ1-4, with D uncertain. The CDR3 has 16 amino acids. V was shortened by 2 bases and J by 6 bases, with 19 bases between the two germline ends. The V gene's germline CDR1 is GTSNPN and CDR2 SVGIG (reference sequence). The CDR3 DNA reads TGTGCCTGGAGTTTGCCGTTCGCTCCAGTACATGAAAAACTGTTTTTT. This gives the protein CAWSLPFAPVHEKLFF.

The rearrangement links TRBV2 to TRBJ1-2; no firm D call. V lost 3 bases to trimming and J lost 0 bases, with 8 bases between them. The V gene's germline CDR1 is SNHLY and CDR2 FYNNEI. The CDR3 contains 14 residues. In DNA form, the CDR3 reads TGTGCCAGCAGTGAGGCCAGTACTAACTATGGCTACACCTTC. Its translation is CASSEASTNYGYTF.

This chain uses TRBV6-5 with TRBJ2-7; weak D call: TRBD2 (6 bases). V was clipped by 8 bases and J by 7 bases, with 27 bases between them. This CDR3 comprises 16 residues. Germline CDR1 MNHEY, CDR2 SVGAGI. The CDR3 here is CASCLTGGGSYNEQYF. CDR3 nucleotide sequence: TGTGCCAGCTGCCTTACTGGCGGAGGGTCCTACAATGAGCAGTACTTC.

This chain uses TRBV20-1 with TRBJ2-3, with D perhaps matching TRBD1 (6 bases). V was cut by 7 bases and J by 8 bases, with 16 bases left in between. The CDR3 sequence is 12 residues long. Germline-derived CDR1 and CDR2 are DFQATT and SNEGSKA (reference sequence). The CDR3 DNA follows: TGCAGTGTTAGGAAAGAAGGGGGTACGCAGTATTTT. Translating it yields CSVRKEGGTQYF.

The table lists this clonotype with a few counts. The rearrangement links TRBV28 to TRBJ1-2, with D tentatively TRBD1 (5 bases). The ends were cut back, 3 bases at V and 9 bases at J, with 11 bases in the middle. Germline V lookup: CDR1 MDHEN, CDR2 SYDVKM. This CDR3 has 12 amino acids. The DNA for the CDR3 is TGTGCCAGCAGTTTGAGCAGGGATTGCTACACCTTC. Its translation: CASSLSRDCYTF.

In this sample, this clonotype turned up a few times. J is TRBJ2-2 and V is TRBV27, with 7 bases lining up with TRBD1. In germline, CDR1 is MNHEY, CDR2 SMNVEV (reference sequence). This CDR3 region has 17 residues. Trimming removed 3 bases from V and 3 bases from J; junction bases left unmatched: 10. Here the CDR3 DNA reads TGTGCCAGCAGTTTCGATCCCGGGACAGCCCACACCGGGGAGCTGTTTTTT. It encodes CASSFDPGTAHTGELFF.

In its sample, this clonotype was seen a few times. The rearrangement links TRBV27 to TRBJ2-7; D is possibly TRBD1 or TRBD2 (5 bases each). The CDR3 contains 14 residues. CDR1 and CDR2 from the germline V gene are MNHEY and SMNVEV (reference sequence). V lost 5 bases and J 5 bases, leaving 16 bases between the germline ends. In DNA, the CDR3 is TGTGCCAGCAGTCCCTTCTCGGGGACCCACGAGCAGTACTTC. It codes for CASSPFSGTHEQYF.

This clonotype was observed a few times. This sequence joins TRBV12-3 or TRBV12-4 and TRBJ1-1, with 7 bases aligning to TRBD1. The CDR3 runs 13 residues. V shed 6 bases, J shed 4 bases, and the junction held 5 bases outside the gene matches. The CDR3 spells CASSQGEITEAFF. The CDR3 nucleotides are TGTGCCAGCAGCCAGGGGGAGATCACTGAAGCTTTCTTT.

This chain connects TRBV7-2 to TRBJ1-2; the D is unclear. With 1 base removed from V and 4 bases from J, the gap between germline ends came to 7 bases. The CDR3 runs to 13 residues. From germline, CDR1 is SGHTA and CDR2 FQGNSA. CDR3 residues: CASSLDAVYGYTF. DNA of the CDR3: TGTGCCAGCAGCTTAGATGCGGTCTATGGCTACACCTTC.

The chain joins TRBV4-1 to TRBJ2-2; D ambiguous. This CDR3 has 15 residues. Germline V gives CDR1 MGHRA, CDR2 YSYEKL. The ends were cut back, 4 bases at V and 4 bases at J, with 13 bases in the middle. The CDR3 protein is CASSPQWHPTGELFF. The CDR3 nucleotides read TGCGCCAGCAGCCCCCAATGGCATCCCACCGGGGAGCTGTTTTTT.

Of note for this clonotype: A much larger clone differs from this one at a single base, so this may be a read error. The chain has TRBV11-2 and TRBJ2-4, with 9 bases identical to TRBD2. The J call is in doubt because the DNA end fits TRBJ2-5 better. This CDR3 has 14 amino acids. Germline V gene lookup returns CDR1 SGHAT and CDR2 FQNNGV. CDR3 sequence: CASSASGGKETQYF. CDR3 DNA sequence: TGTGCCAGCAGCGCCAGCGGGGGGAAAGAGACCCAGTACTTC.

This clonotype was seen a handful of times. The genes are TRBV27 and TRBJ1-6, with TRBD1 identical over 7 bases. Germline V gene lookup returns CDR1 MNHEY and CDR2 SMNVEV (reference sequence). CDR3 length: 17 amino acids. The junction had 15 bases not matched to a gene; V was cut back by 3 bases and J by 10 bases. This CDR3 is CASSLRPPTGLGSPLHF. The DNA for the CDR3 is TGTGCCAGCAGTTTGCGACCTCCGACAGGGTTAGGCTCACCCCTCCACTTT.

This clonotype has ten or more counts. This chain joins TRBV29-1 and TRBJ2-7; D call uncertain. Germline V lookup: CDR1 SQVTM, CDR2 ANQGSEA. V was clipped by 2 bases and J by 4 bases, with 9 bases between them. This CDR3 region has 12 residues. CDR3 residues: CSVETELYEQYF. DNA for the CDR3: TGCAGCGTTGAAACAGAACTTTACGAGCAGTACTTC.

The sample holds a few counts of this clonotype. This chain connects TRBV24-1 to TRBJ2-5; TRBD2 might be the D (7 bases). The CDR3 runs to 16 residues. Per the germline V gene, CDR1 is KGHDR and CDR2 is SFDVKD. V lost 2 bases to trimming and J lost 4 bases, with 16 bases between them. The CDR3: CATSDSTGRVVETQYF. CDR3 nucleotides: TGTGCCACCAGTGATTCTACAGGGAGGGTAGTAGAGACCCAGTACTTC.

On this clonotype itself: The junction departs from germline at one end; a sequencing error may be responsible. The rearrangement links TRBV2 to TRBJ2-5; 10 nucleotides agree with TRBD2. Judging by the DNA end, TRBJ2-4 fits better; the J call may be wrong. Germline assignment: CDR1 SNHLY and CDR2 FYNNEI. The CDR3 extends over 16 amino acids. Here the CDR3 reads CASSGLAELAKTIQYF. CDR3 nucleotide sequence: TGTGCCAGCAGCGGACTAGCGGAACTAGCCAAAACCATTCAGTACTTC.

Ten or more counts support this clonotype. V and J are TRBV5-1 and TRBJ2-4; D may be TRBD1 (5 bases). There are 16 residues in the CDR3. The germline V gene has CDR1 SGHRS and CDR2 YFSETQ. V lost 4 bases and J lost 3, with 17 bases in between. The CDR3 is CASSRQGRSVKNIQYF. The CDR3 DNA is TGCGCCAGCAGCCGCCAGGGAAGGTCGGTCAAAAACATTCAGTACTTC.

This clonotype has a handful of counts. This sequence joins TRBV7-2 and TRBJ2-4; D perhaps matches TRBD2 (5 bases). The germline gives CDR1 SGHTA, CDR2 FQGNSA. The CDR3 runs to 16 residues. V was trimmed by 2 bases and J by 2 bases, leaving 13 bases between them. The CDR3 reads CASSLRLAGPKNIQYF. CDR3 in DNA: TGTGCCAGCAGCTTACGGTTGGCGGGCCCCAAAAACATTCAGTACTTC.

This clonotype was detected only a few times. The genes are TRBV6-2 or TRBV6-3 and TRBJ1-5; TRBD1 aligns across 7 bases. The germline V gene has CDR1 MNHEY and CDR2 SVGEGT. With 0 bases clipped from V and 6 bases from J, the junction kept 11 bases outside the gene matches. The CDR3 totals 17 residues. For the CDR3, the DNA is TGTGCCAGCAGTTACTCACAGGGGACTCTCTCAGGTCAGCCCCAGCATTTT. Protein product: CASSYSQGTLSGQPQHF.

In its sample, this clonotype was seen a few times. The chain combines TRBV6-5 with TRBJ2-1, with TRBD2 matching 8 bases. This CDR3 has 22 amino acids. The germline CDR1 and CDR2 sequences are MNHEY and SVGAGI. With 9 bases clipped from V and 9 bases from J, the junction kept 37 bases outside the gene matches. CDR3 DNA: TGTGCCAGAGTTTCCCAGGGGCTCGGGACTAGATTTCTGTTGGGGCACTGTGGTGAGCAGTTCTTC. Translated, it gives CARVSQGLGTRFLLGHCGEQFF.

This clonotype was detected many times. The junction shows a germline mismatch at one end, possibly a read error. The rearrangement links TRBV12-3 or TRBV12-4 to TRBJ1-1, with a possible D match to TRBD1 (5 bases). This CDR3 contains 14 residues. CDR3 bases: TGCGCCAGCAGCTTGGGGGAGATGAACACTGAAGCTTTCTTT. As protein: CASSLGEMNTEAFF.

This clonotype was detected only a few times. This chain uses TRBV7-2 with TRBJ2-1, with D possibly TRBD2 on 5 matching bases. Trimming took 5 bases from V and 1 from J, leaving 15 bases between them. Germline V gives CDR1 SGHTA, CDR2 FQGNSA. The CDR3 runs to 16 residues. For the CDR3, the DNA is TGTGCCAGCAGCGTACAAGCGGTCGTTTCCTACAATGAGCAGTTCTTC. Protein sequence: CASSVQAVVSYNEQFF.

This clonotype was observed a few times. The CDR3 region has the DNA TGTGCCAGCAGCCATGGTGGGGGAGCTTTCTTT. This encodes CASSHGGGAFF. The gene calls are TRBV6-6 and TRBJ1-1; a possible D gene is TRBD1 (5 bases). Germline CDR1 and CDR2: MNHNY and SVGAGI (reference sequence). The V end was cut by 6 bases, the J end by 10 bases, with 12 bases between. The CDR3 runs to 11 residues.

In this sample, this clonotype turned up once. The V gene is TRBV3-1, the J gene TRBJ2-2; 11 bases align to TRBD2. Germline CDR1 and CDR2: LGHDT and YNNKEL (reference sequence). V was clipped by 4 bases and J by 6 bases; unmatched bases: 10. The CDR3 loop spans 17 amino acids. The CDR3 DNA follows: TGTGCCAGCAGCCGATATAGCGGGGGGGCTGACGCCGGGGAGCTGTTTTTT. Protein sequence: CASSRYSGGADAGELFF.

In its sample, this clonotype was seen a few times. The chain couples TRBV7-2 to TRBJ2-7; D call uncertain. The CDR3 consists of 14 residues. Trimming stripped 1 base from V and 2 bases from J, with 9 bases between. Germline V gene lookup returns CDR1 SGHTA and CDR2 FQGNSA. The CDR3 nucleotides are TGTGCCAGCAGCTTAGGGCGGCAGACCTACGAGCAGTACTTC. Translated: CASSLGRQTYEQYF.

V usage is TRBV28 and J usage is TRBJ2-5; TRBD2 might be the D (7 bases). The ends were cut back, 6 bases at V and 0 bases at J, with 11 bases in the middle. The V gene's germline CDR1 is MDHEN and CDR2 SYDVKM. This CDR3 comprises 14 residues. The CDR3 nucleotides are TGTGCCAGCAGCAAGGGGGGGTACCAAGAGACCCAGTACTTC. Amino acids: CASSKGGYQETQYF.

This clonotype was seen more than once but under ten times. The chain is built from TRBV3-1 and TRBJ2-5; a weak D match, TRBD1 (6 bases). The CDR3 is made up of 15 amino acids. CDR1 is LGHDT, CDR2 YNNKEL, per germline (reference sequence). The V end was cut by 7 bases, the J end by 3 bases, with 18 bases between. The CDR3 sequence is CASTQIRDTEETQYF. The CDR3 DNA reads TGTGCCAGCACTCAGATCCGGGACACAGAAGAGACCCAGTACTTC.

This clonotype was seen a few times. The rearrangement uses TRBV29-1 and TRBJ2-2; the D gene is possibly TRBD1 (5 bases). The CDR3 has 12 residues. Per the germline V gene, CDR1 is SQVTM and CDR2 is ANQGSEA. V was cut by 8 bases and J by 6 bases, with 13 bases left in between. The CDR3 region is CSITGGAGELFF. CDR3 nucleotide sequence: TGCAGCATAACAGGTGGAGCCGGGGAGCTGTTTTTT.